This passage covers 13 T cell receptor beta chains from one sample sequenced in a study of molecular identifiers for immune sequencing clone quantification. In TCRdb, the PCR reads were re-called with MiXCR into one record per CDR3 protein. Of about 640,000 distinct CDR3 sequences listed, 15% to 20% are singletons. The specimen was naive CD8+ T cells from blood, with Jurkat cell RNA spiked in. As for subset: FACS-sorted CD8+CD4-CCR7+CD45RA+ naive T cells. Source of these receptors: a human donor in good health. Some libraries in this study had Jurkat cell RNA spiked in.

This clonotype was seen many times. CDR3: CASRKSGGPSGELFF. The CDR3 DNA sequence: TGTGCCAGCAGAAAATCGGGGGGGCCGTCCGGGGAGCTGTTTTTT. The chain has TRBV2 and TRBJ2-2; 8 bases fit TRBD2. The CDR3 spans 15 residues. Germline loops: CDR1 SNHLY, CDR2 FYNNEI. Trimming took 6 bases from V and 6 from J; bases not matched to a gene: 9.

In its sample, this clonotype was seen many times. The chain is built from TRBV6-5 and TRBJ1-5; D gene uncertain. Trimming cost V 4 bases and J 3 bases, with 10 bases left between them. Germline CDR1 is MNHEY and CDR2 is SVGAGI. CDR3 length: 14 amino acids. CDR3 sequence (DNA): TGTGCCAGCAGTTCCGGGCCCATCAATCAGCCCCAGCATTTT. This codes for CASSSGPINQPQHF.

This clonotype came up many times. The genes are TRBV20-1 and TRBJ1-1; no reliable D call. CDR3 length: 11 residues. Trimming stripped 8 bases from V and 2 bases from J, with 9 bases between. Germline V gene sequence: CDR1 DFQATT, CDR2 SNEGSKA (reference sequence). The CDR3 bases are TGCAGTTCAATTCTAAACACTGAAGCTTTCTTT. This translates into CSSILNTEAFF.

The table lists this clonotype with many counts. This rearrangement joins TRBV28 to TRBJ1-1; D is undetermined. Trimming left V 6 bases short and J 2 bases short, with 16 bases between. The germline gives CDR1 MDHEN, CDR2 SYDVKM. CDR3 size: 15 residues. DNA for the CDR3: TGTGCCAGCAGCCTACTTGGATTTACCAACACTGAAGCTTTCTTT. This encodes CASSLLGFTNTEAFF. The full variable domain, rest sourced from reference TRBV28 and TRBJ1-1, is DVKVTQSSRYLVKRTGEKVFLECVQDMDHENMFWYRQDPGLGLRLIYFSYDVKMKEKGDIPEGYSVSREKKERFSLILESASTNQTSMYLCASSLLGFTNTEAFFGQGTRLTVV.

This clonotype was counted many times. The chain joins TRBV6-5 to TRBJ1-3; D gene ambiguous. The CDR3 is 13 amino acids. V lost 2 bases and J 0 bases, leaving 2 bases between the germline ends. From germline, CDR1 is MNHEY and CDR2 SVGAGI. CDR3 region: CASSYNSGNTIYF. The CDR3 coding sequence is TGTGCCAGCAGTTACAACTCTGGAAACACCATATATTTT.

The chain carries TRBV12-3 or TRBV12-4 and TRBJ2-2; weak D call: TRBD2 (6 bases). The CDR3 spans 15 residues. Trimming took 2 bases from V and 4 from J, leaving 11 bases between them. CDR3 sequence: CASSLRLGVTGELFF. The CDR3 DNA sequence: TGTGCCAGCAGTTTACGACTAGGGGTCACCGGGGAGCTGTTTTTT.

V is TRBV15 and J is TRBJ2-3; D not certain. The J call may be mistaken, given a closer DNA end match to TRBJ1-5. CDR3 length: 16 amino acids. Looked up from germline, CDR1 is LNHNV and CDR2 is YYDKDF (reference sequence). The CDR3: CATSRLAGGSTDTQHF. CDR3 DNA: TGTGCCACCAGCAGATTGGCGGGAGGTAGCACAGATACGCAGCATTTT.

This clonotype was counted only a few times. This chain joins TRBV11-1 and TRBJ1-5; 10 nucleotides line up with TRBD1. Germline V gene lookup returns CDR1 SGHAT and CDR2 FQDESV (reference sequence). This CDR3 spans 15 amino acids. The trim removed 3 bases at V and 10 bases at J, leaving 9 bases unmatched. The CDR3 protein is CASSFFTGQGRPQHF. The CDR3 bases are TGTGCCAGCAGCTTTTTCACGGGACAGGGGCGCCCCCAGCATTTT.

The chain carries TRBV12-3 or TRBV12-4 and TRBJ1-4; 10 bases map to TRBD1. The trim removed 3 bases at V and 7 bases at J, leaving 5 bases unmatched. CDR3 length: 15 amino acids. In DNA form, the CDR3 reads TGTGCCAGCAGTTTGGGAGACAGGGGGCCTGAAAAACTGTTTTTT. It codes for CASSLGDRGPEKLFF.

This clonotype was detected once. A much larger clonotype is one base distant, so this may be a read error. CDR3 residues: CAGSVGTGDENTIYF. CDR3 in DNA: TGTGCCGGCAGCGTAGGGACAGGGGATGAAAACACCATATATTTT. This chain uses TRBV9 with TRBJ1-3; TRBD1 matches at 10 bases. This CDR3 region has 15 residues. Looked up from germline, CDR1 is SGDLS and CDR2 is YYNGEE.

The chain joins TRBV4-3 to TRBJ2-7; TRBD2 might be the D (6 bases). The germline gives CDR1 LGHNA, CDR2 YSLEER. Between the trimmed V and J ends, which lost 1 base and 0 bases, there was a span of 13 bases. This CDR3 is built from 16 residues. CDR3 sequence (DNA): TGCGCCAGCAGCCAAGGAAGCGGGCCTAGCTCCTACGAGCAGTACTTC. Its protein is CASSQGSGPSSYEQYF.

This clonotype was counted ten times or more. The J gene is TRBJ2-7, the V gene TRBV28; D uncertain. This CDR3 spans 14 amino acids. Trimming pared 6 bases from V and 1 base from J, leaving 13 bases between. Germline V gene data show CDR1 as MDHEN and CDR2 as SYDVKM. CDR3 coding DNA: TGTGCCAGCAGCGTTCTTATCTCTTCCTACGAGCAGTACTTC. Amino acid sequence: CASSVLISSYEQYF.

The chain employs TRBV20-1 and TRBJ1-5; the D is unclear. V dropped 0 bases and J dropped 1 base, with 7 bases sitting between them. Germline V lookup: CDR1 DFQATT, CDR2 SNEGSKA (reference sequence). CDR3 length: 14 residues. CDR3 amino acids: CSAREEASNQPQHF. The DNA of the CDR3 is TGCAGTGCTAGAGAAGAGGCCAGCAATCAGCCCCAGCATTTT.